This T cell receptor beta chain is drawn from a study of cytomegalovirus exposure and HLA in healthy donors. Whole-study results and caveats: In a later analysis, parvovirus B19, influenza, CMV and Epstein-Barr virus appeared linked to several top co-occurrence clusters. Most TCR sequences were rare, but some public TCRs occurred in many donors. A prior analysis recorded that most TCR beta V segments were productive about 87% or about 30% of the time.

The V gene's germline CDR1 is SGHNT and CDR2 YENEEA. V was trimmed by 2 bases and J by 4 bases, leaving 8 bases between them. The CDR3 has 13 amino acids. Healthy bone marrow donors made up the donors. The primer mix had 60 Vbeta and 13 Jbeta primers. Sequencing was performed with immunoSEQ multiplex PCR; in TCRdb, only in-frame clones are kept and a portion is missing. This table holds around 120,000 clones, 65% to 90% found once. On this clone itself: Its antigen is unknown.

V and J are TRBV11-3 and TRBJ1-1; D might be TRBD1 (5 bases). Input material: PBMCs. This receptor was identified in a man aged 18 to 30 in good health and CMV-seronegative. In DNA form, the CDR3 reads TGTGCCAGCAGCTTATTGGGGGGCACTGAAGCTTTCTTT. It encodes CASSLLGGTEAFF.